This T cell receptor beta chain is drawn from a study of early T cells in non-severe SARS-CoV-2 infection. TCRdb processed the 5' RACE reads anew with MiXCR; each CDR3 protein has one entry. The sample yields about 77,000 distinct CDR3 sequences, over 8.5% seen once. This clonotype was seen a handful of times. A read error may explain this, as a much larger clone is one base away. CDR1 and CDR2 from the germline V gene are DFQATT and SNEGSKA (reference sequence). This CDR3 comprises 11 residues. Between the trimmed V and J ends, which lost 6 bases and 6 bases, there was a span of 11 bases. The gene calls are TRBV20-1 and TRBJ1-1; maybe TRBD1 (5 bases). This clonotype originated in an adult who was a healthcare worker with PCR-confirmed SARS-CoV-2 infection or an uninfected control (not recorded which). Sequencing was performed on whole blood. CDR3 sequence: CSAARGPEAFF. CDR3 nucleotides: TGCAGTGCCGCCCGGGGCCCTGAAGCTTTCTTT.